The 23 T cell receptor beta chains below all came from one sample that was sequenced in a study of stem cell transplantation in POMP-related autoinflammatory disease. TCRdb's table, derived via immunoSEQ multiplex PCR, lists solely in-frame clones and lacks some. The sample includes approximately 65,000 clones, approximately 91% seen only once; the top ten take around 0.72%. The source material was CD4+ T cells from PBMCs, sampled after stem cell transplantation. These receptors all stem from a human patient with POMP-related autoinflammation and immune dysregulation (PRAID). Some T cells may originate from the graft donor.

The genes are TRBV2 and TRBJ1-5; 7 positions agree with TRBD1. Per the germline V gene, CDR1 is SNHLY and CDR2 is FYNNEI. V was clipped by 4 bases and J by 3 bases; unmatched bases: 12. This CDR3 region has 17 residues. CDR3 residues: CASSVGQGGGPNQPQHF. The CDR3 DNA reads as TGTGCCAGCAGTGTGGGTCAGGGAGGGGGCCCCAATCAGCCCCAGCATTTT.

The chain couples TRBV11-3 to TRBJ2-1; TRBD1 aligns across 7 bases. Trimming took 1 base from V and 5 from J; bases not matched to a gene: 5. The CDR3 contains 15 residues. Germline V gene data show CDR1 as SGHNT and CDR2 as YENEEA. CDR3 region: CASSLVGTEDNEQFF. The DNA of the CDR3 is TGTGCCAGCAGCTTAGTTGGGACAGAGGACAATGAGCAGTTCTTC.

The chain is built from TRBV5-1 and TRBJ2-4; maybe TRBD1 (8 bases). Germline loops: CDR1 SGHRS, CDR2 YFSETQ. V lost 0 bases to trimming and J lost 8 bases, with 21 bases between them. There are 17 residues in the CDR3. This CDR3 reads CASSLGPATGGGDIQYF. CDR3 nucleotides: TGCGCCAGCAGCTTGGGCCCAGCCACAGGGGGAGGGGACATTCAGTACTTC.

The chain recombines TRBV27 with TRBJ2-1, with D possibly being TRBD1 (5 bases). Germline V gives CDR1 MNHEY, CDR2 SMNVEV (reference sequence). V lost 7 bases and J 4 bases, leaving 11 bases between the germline ends. The CDR3 runs 13 residues. The CDR3 DNA reads TGTGCCAGCACCACAGGCCTATACAATGAGCAGTTCTTC. It yields the protein CASTTGLYNEQFF.

The chain has TRBV25-1 and TRBJ1-2; D uncertain. V was shortened by 3 bases and J by 4 bases, with 12 bases between the two germline ends. The germline V gene has CDR1 MGHDK and CDR2 SYGVNS. The CDR3 has 14 amino acids. CDR3 DNA: TGTGCCAGCAGTGACAGGTTTAGCCCCTATGGCTACACCTTC. Amino acid sequence: CASSDRFSPYGYTF.

This chain links TRBV24-1 with TRBJ1-1, with 7 bases fitting TRBD1. Trimming cost V 6 bases and J 3 bases; bases outside gene matches: 3. This CDR3 comprises 13 residues. Per the germline V gene, CDR1 is KGHDR and CDR2 is SFDVKD. The CDR3 sequence: CATSRQGDTEAFF. The CDR3 coding sequence is TGTGCCACCAGTCGGCAGGGGGACACTGAAGCTTTCTTT.

This sequence joins TRBV6-4 and TRBJ2-3; D call uncertain. Germline CDR1 and CDR2: MRHNA and SNTAGT. The germline V and J ends were trimmed by 4 bases and 3 bases, with 11 bases remaining between them. This CDR3 comprises 14 residues. CDR3 residues: CASSVGLGTDTQYF. CDR3 DNA sequence: TGTGCCAGCAGTGTCGGGTTGGGAACAGATACGCAGTATTTT.

This chain uses TRBV10-3 with TRBJ2-1; 7 nucleotides line up with TRBD1. The germline V gene has CDR1 ENHRY and CDR2 SYGVKD. V gave up 5 bases and J gave up 5 bases; unmatched junction bases: 3. The CDR3 runs to 13 residues. The CDR3 sequence: CAISRDRNNEQFF. DNA for the CDR3: TGTGCCATCAGTCGGGACAGAAACAATGAGCAGTTCTTC.

V usage is TRBV19 and J usage is TRBJ2-3; TRBD2 agrees at 12 bases. The length of the CDR3 is 16 residues. Germline V CDR1 and CDR2: LNHDA, SQIVND (reference sequence). With V trimmed by 4 bases and J by 2 bases, 4 bases remained unmatched. CDR3 DNA sequence: TGTGCCAGTAGTAGTACTAGCGGGGGGATCACAGATACGCAGTATTTT. Amino acid sequence: CASSSTSGGITDTQYF.

The rearrangement joins TRBV4-2 to TRBJ1-4; TRBD1 matches at 8 bases. CDR3 length equals 15 residues. Per the germline V gene, CDR1 is LGHNA and CDR2 is YNFKEQ. Trimming at V came to 1 base and at J to 7 bases, leaving 5 bases not matched to a gene. CDR3 sequence (DNA): TGTGCCAGCAGCCAAGTAAAGGGGACAGGTGAAAAACTGTTTTTT. It is translated as CASSQVKGTGEKLFF.

This rearrangement joins TRBV6-2 or TRBV6-3 to TRBJ2-7; 8 nucleotides match TRBD2. The V and J ends lost 6 bases and 5 bases, in that order; junction bases with no gene match: 9. The CDR3 is 14 amino acids. Per the germline V gene, CDR1 is MNHEY and CDR2 is SVGEGT. The CDR3 spells CASSSSGRYDEQYF. CDR3 DNA: TGTGCCAGCAGCTCAAGCGGGAGATACGACGAGCAGTACTTC.

The chain carries TRBV28 and TRBJ1-1, with TRBD1 matching 8 bases. Germline assignment: CDR1 MDHEN and CDR2 SYDVKM. Trimming at V came to 4 bases and at J to 3 bases, leaving 7 bases not matched to a gene. The CDR3 contains 15 residues. The chain's CDR3 is CASSSLGQGDTEAFF. The DNA for the CDR3 is TGTGCCAGCAGTTCTCTAGGACAGGGAGACACTGAAGCTTTCTTT.

The chain recombines TRBV6-5 with TRBJ1-2; D possibly corresponds to TRBD1 (6 bases). V shed 8 bases and J shed 6 bases, with 19 bases lying between them. CDR3 length equals 14 residues. Germline V gives CDR1 MNHEY, CDR2 SVGAGI. The CDR3: CASYIQGRGNGYTF. The CDR3 DNA is TGTGCCAGCTACATCCAGGGGCGGGGGAATGGCTACACCTTC.

The gene calls are TRBV9 and TRBJ2-3; 10 positions match TRBD1. This CDR3 region has 13 residues. From germline, CDR1 is SGDLS and CDR2 YYNGEE. V lost 7 bases and J lost 8; bases outside the gene matches: 7. CDR3 amino acids: CASGGQGLGTQYF. Here the CDR3 DNA reads TGTGCCAGCGGGGGACAGGGGCTGGGTACGCAGTATTTT.

The CDR3 nucleotides read TGTGCCAGCAGCTTATTGGGGACAGGGATTTTCTACGAGCAGTACTTC. As protein: CASSLLGTGIFYEQYF. The rearrangement links TRBV11-1 to TRBJ2-7; TRBD1 aligns across 9 bases. Germline trimming cut 2 bases from V and 3 bases from J; bases unmatched to any gene: 8. This CDR3 spans 16 amino acids. The germline V gene has CDR1 SGHAT and CDR2 FQDESV (reference sequence). The full variable domain, completed using reference TRBV11-1 and TRBJ2-7, is EAEVAQSPRYKITEKSQAVAFWCDPISGHATLYWYRQILGQGPELLVQFQDESVVDDSQLPKDRFSAERLKGVDSTLKIQPAELGDSAMYLCASSLLGTGIFYEQYFGPGTRLTVT.

The chain has TRBV19 and TRBJ1-5; 7 positions agree with TRBD1. Germline CDR1 LNHDA, CDR2 SQIVND (reference sequence). V lost 7 bases to trimming and J lost 5 bases; unmatched junction nucleotides: 11. This CDR3 is 15 amino acids long. As DNA, the CDR3 is TGTGCCAGTACCAGCGGTCAAGGGGGCTATCAGCCCCAGCATTTT. The encoded protein is CASTSGQGGYQPQHF.

CDR3 region: CATWGRVVTNQPQHF. The CDR3 nucleotides are TGTGCCACCTGGGGGAGGGTTGTGACCAATCAGCCCCAGCATTTT. The chain has TRBV28 and TRBJ1-5, with D tentatively TRBD1 (5 bases). Germline assignment: CDR1 MDHEN and CDR2 SYDVKM. There are 15 residues in the CDR3. V lost 10 bases and J lost 3, with 19 bases in between.

The chain carries TRBV6-5 and TRBJ1-6; unclear D gene. The ends were cut back, 2 bases at V and 7 bases at J, with 3 bases in the middle. CDR3 size: 12 residues. The germline CDR1 and CDR2 sequences are MNHEY and SVGAGI. The CDR3 loop is CASSYRNSPLHF. The CDR3 DNA is TGTGCCAGCAGTTACAGGAATTCACCCCTCCACTTT.

The chain employs TRBV27 and TRBJ2-3; TRBD2 matches at 12 bases. Germline V gene lookup returns CDR1 MNHEY and CDR2 SMNVEV (reference sequence). V gave up 2 bases and J gave up 3 bases; unmatched junction bases: 15. The CDR3 is 20 residues long. CDR3 sequence reads: CASSLHGLAGFLGRTDTQYF. CDR3 sequence (DNA): TGTGCCAGCAGTTTACACGGACTAGCGGGATTTCTGGGGAGGACAGATACGCAGTATTTT.

The V gene is TRBV6-5, the J gene TRBJ2-2; D remains unclear. Germline CDR1 is MNHEY and CDR2 is SVGAGI. CDR3 length: 14 residues. Trimming shortened V by 6 bases and J by 5 bases, and 13 bases separated the two germline ends. Here the CDR3 reads CASSNSGWTGELFF. The CDR3 DNA reads as TGTGCCAGCAGCAACTCGGGCTGGACCGGGGAGCTGTTTTTT.

The rearrangement links TRBV20-1 to TRBJ2-3; D ambiguous. Germline values: CDR1 DFQATT, CDR2 SNEGSKA (reference sequence). This CDR3 comprises 10 residues. V dropped 5 bases and J dropped 6 bases, with 6 bases sitting between them. As DNA, the CDR3 is TGCAGTGCTTTTGAGGATACGCAGTATTTT. Its protein product is CSAFEDTQYF.

The chain recombines TRBV10-2 with TRBJ1-3, with 9 bases fitting TRBD1. Germline V gene lookup returns CDR1 WSHSY and CDR2 SAAADI. The CDR3 runs 20 residues. Germline trimming cut 8 bases from V and 3 bases from J; bases unmatched to any gene: 23. The CDR3 spells CASGWAGPKSGQGLGNTIYF. CDR3 in DNA: TGCGCCAGCGGCTGGGCGGGGCCGAAATCGGGACAGGGCCTTGGAAACACCATATATTTT.

The rearrangement uses TRBV7-9 and TRBJ2-5; TRBD2 might be the D (5 bases). V lost 5 bases and J 4 bases, leaving 17 bases between the germline ends. This CDR3 is built from 15 residues. Germline V gene data show CDR1 as SEHNR and CDR2 as FQNEAQ (reference sequence). CDR3 nucleotides: TGTGCCAGCAGCCTAGAGGGTCGAGCGGCAGAGACCCAGTACTTC. Its protein is CASSLEGRAAETQYF.